A single sample is the source of the 26 T cell receptor beta chains below, sequenced in a study of radiation and T cells in renal cell carcinoma. Specified time point: baseline pretreatment blood. The treatment: 15 Gy SBRT to primary tumor, nephrectomy 4 weeks later. Method: immunoSEQ multiplex PCR; TCRdb's copy keeps in-frame clones and lacks some. There are approximately 120,000 clones in the sample; 82% occur only once, and less than 3.5% lies in the top ten. Sequenced material: blood, taken from a patient whose treatment included radiotherapy and nephrectomy. These receptors all come from a woman in her fifties or sixties with renal cell carcinoma.

The chain employs TRBV4-1 and TRBJ1-2; D remains unclear. Germline CDR1 MGHRA, CDR2 YSYEKL. This CDR3 is 13 amino acids long. V lost 0 bases, J lost 2 bases, and 4 bases lay in between. The CDR3: CASSQEDNYGYTF. As DNA, the CDR3 is TGCGCCAGCAGCCAAGAAGACAACTATGGCTACACCTTC.

The J gene is TRBJ2-7, the V gene TRBV19; TRBD1 agrees at 9 bases. The trim removed 0 bases at V and 1 base at J, leaving 1 base unmatched. The CDR3 contains 15 residues. Germline CDR1 LNHDA, CDR2 SQIVND (reference sequence). The CDR3 is CASSIEGTGSYEQYF. DNA of the CDR3: TGTGCCAGTAGTATAGAAGGGACAGGGTCCTACGAGCAGTACTTC.

V gene TRBV5-6 combines with J gene TRBJ1-2; no firm D call. CDR1 is SGHDT and CDR2 is YYEEEE in the germline V gene. With 0 bases removed from V and 4 bases from J, the gap between germline ends came to 10 bases. The CDR3 covers 14 residues. DNA of the CDR3: TGTGCCAGCAGCTTGGCGGCGGAGTCCTATGGCTACACCTTC. Encoded protein: CASSLAAESYGYTF.

This clone has only a few counts. The genes are TRBV28 and TRBJ2-7; 7 bases agree with TRBD1. Unmatched junction bases numbered 13, after V lost 6 bases and J lost 2 bases. Germline CDR1 and CDR2: MDHEN and SYDVKM. This CDR3 contains 16 residues. CDR3 nucleotide sequence: TGTGCCAGCAGCTCCCGGGACAGCTATATAACCTACGAGCAGTACTTC. Translating it yields CASSSRDSYITYEQYF.

This chain connects TRBV5-1 to TRBJ2-3; tentatively, D is TRBD1 or TRBD2 (6 bases each). Per germline, CDR1 SGHRS and CDR2 YFSETQ. There are 17 residues in the CDR3. The germline V and J ends were trimmed by 0 bases and 1 base, with 15 bases remaining between them. The CDR3 DNA follows: TGCGCCAGCAGCTTGGGAGGGACGGGGGCTGGCACAGATACGCAGTATTTT. Residues: CASSLGGTGAGTDTQYF.

The CDR3, as DNA: TGTGCCAGCAGTGCCGACAGGGCGTTAGGAAACACCATATATTTT. Translation gives CASSADRALGNTIYF. The chain combines TRBV28 with TRBJ1-3, with 7 positions matching TRBD1. The CDR3 loop spans 15 amino acids. The V gene end was trimmed by 5 bases and the J gene end by 4 bases; junction bases not matched to a gene: 8. Germline CDR1 MDHEN, CDR2 SYDVKM.

Only a few counts were recorded for this clone. In DNA, the CDR3 is TGTGCCAGCATTAGGGGGACGGGTAACACTGAAGCTTTCTTT. It translates to CASIRGTGNTEAFF. The V gene is TRBV7-9, the J gene TRBJ1-1, with D possibly being TRBD1 (6 bases). The length of the CDR3 is 14 residues. Per the germline V gene, CDR1 is SEHNR and CDR2 is FQNEAQ (reference sequence). V dropped 7 bases and J dropped 2 bases, with 14 bases sitting between them.

This chain uses TRBV7-2 with TRBJ1-1, with D tentatively TRBD1 (6 bases). The ends were cut back, 4 bases at V and 1 base at J, with 7 bases in the middle. Germline V lookup: CDR1 SGHTA, CDR2 FQGNSA. CDR3 size: 13 residues. The CDR3 sequence: CASSSTGNTEAFF. DNA for the CDR3: TGTGCCAGCAGCTCGACAGGGAACACTGAAGCTTTCTTT.

The CDR3 DNA reads as TGCAGCGCTTATACAGGGGGCTTCTATGGCTACACCTTC. This codes for CSAYTGGFYGYTF. The chain combines TRBV29-1 with TRBJ1-2; 9 bases agree with TRBD1. The CDR3 loop spans 13 amino acids. V shed 7 bases, J shed 4 bases, and the junction held 7 bases outside the gene matches. The V gene's germline CDR1 is SQVTM and CDR2 ANQGSEA.

The chain uses TRBV15 and TRBJ2-7; 7 bases line up with TRBD1. Germline loops: CDR1 LNHNV, CDR2 YYDKDF (reference sequence). The CDR3 consists of 15 residues. V dropped 4 bases and J dropped 0; count of bases not matched to a gene: 6. The CDR3 sequence: CATSNHRDSSYEQYF. In DNA form, the CDR3 reads TGTGCCACCAGCAACCACCGGGACAGCTCCTACGAGCAGTACTTC.

The chain couples TRBV19 to TRBJ2-7; D ambiguous. V gave up 1 base and J gave up 1 base, with 11 bases separating them. This CDR3 has 15 residues. Germline CDR1 and CDR2: LNHDA and SQIVND (reference sequence). The DNA for the CDR3 is TGTGCCAGTAGTATAGCCGTTTATGGGTCCTACGAGCAGTACTTC. Translated, it gives CASSIAVYGSYEQYF.

V is TRBV7-6 and J is TRBJ1-6, with 11 positions matching TRBD1. The V gene's germline CDR1 is SGHVS and CDR2 FNYEAQ. V was pared by 7 bases and J by 0 bases, with 5 bases of the junction left unmatched. The CDR3 covers 17 residues. The CDR3 loop reads CASTGDRGSSYNSPLHF. Written as DNA, the CDR3 is TGTGCCAGCACCGGGGACAGGGGGAGCTCCTATAATTCACCCCTCCACTTT. The full variable domain, its missing parts supplied by reference TRBV7-6 and TRBJ1-6, is GAGVSQSPRYKVTKRGQDVALRCDPISGHVSLYWYRQALGQGPEFLTYFNYEAQQDKSGLPNDRFSAERPEGSISTLTIQRTEQRDSAMYRCASTGDRGSSYNSPLHFGNGTRLTVT.

The chain recombines TRBV23-1 with TRBJ2-4; 9 nucleotides line up with TRBD1. TRBV23-1 is given ORF status, its function remaining uncertain. The CDR3 consists of 14 residues. Germline trimming cut 11 bases from V and 0 bases from J; bases unmatched to any gene: 5. CDR3 region: CAGQGLLAKNIQYF. For the CDR3, the DNA is TGCGCCGGACAGGGGTTGCTAGCCAAAAACATTCAGTACTTC.

The chain combines TRBV6-6 with TRBJ1-2; possibly TRBD1 for D (5 bases). The V gene's germline CDR1 is MNHNY and CDR2 SVGAGI (reference sequence). CDR3 length equals 14 residues. V was pared by 5 bases and J by 1 base, with 11 bases between. The CDR3 bases are TGTGCCAGCAGTCCGTTGGGGGGTAACTATGGCTACACCTTC. Translated: CASSPLGGNYGYTF.

The rearrangement links TRBV29-1 to TRBJ2-5; D possibly corresponds to TRBD2 (5 bases). Per germline, CDR1 SQVTM and CDR2 ANQGSEA. Trimming pared 4 bases from V and 5 bases from J, leaving 11 bases between. The CDR3 consists of 12 residues. DNA of the CDR3: TGCAGCGTTGTCCGGGGTATGGAGACCCAGTACTTC. Translation gives CSVVRGMETQYF.

This clone was counted only a few times. The V and J genes are TRBV10-3 and TRBJ2-1, with D hard to call. The CDR3 runs 14 residues. Germline values: CDR1 ENHRY, CDR2 SYGVKD. Trimming shortened V by 10 bases and J by 0 bases, and 13 bases separated the two germline ends. CDR3 sequence (DNA): TGTGCCACAAGTCTACCTAGCTCCTACAATGAGCAGTTCTTC. Translation gives CATSLPSSYNEQFF.

The chain has TRBV6-5 and TRBJ1-1; 9 positions match TRBD1. The CDR3 is made up of 14 amino acids. Trimming at V came to 10 bases and at J to 0 bases, leaving 6 bases not matched to a gene. The germline V gene encodes CDR1 MNHEY and CDR2 SVGAGI. This CDR3 is CAISWTGVNTEAFF. The CDR3 DNA reads TGTGCCATCAGCTGGACAGGGGTGAACACTGAAGCTTTCTTT.

This clone appeared once. The chain has TRBV15 and TRBJ2-1; D is possibly TRBD1 (6 bases). Germline V lookup: CDR1 LNHNV, CDR2 YYDKDF (reference sequence). CDR3 length: 15 amino acids. The ends were cut back, 5 bases at V and 0 bases at J, with 11 bases in the middle. CDR3 region: CATSEQGSSYNEQFF. The CDR3 DNA reads as TGTGCCACCAGCGAGCAGGGGAGCTCCTACAATGAGCAGTTCTTC.

V usage is TRBV28 and J usage is TRBJ1-2, with D uncertain. CDR1 MDHEN and CDR2 SYDVKM come from the germline V gene. V was trimmed by 2 bases and J by 4 bases, leaving 11 bases between them. The CDR3 consists of 14 residues. CDR3 coding DNA: TGTGCCAGCAGTTTAGCCACATTACGCTATGGCTACACCTTC. Protein: CASSLATLRYGYTF.

The chain joins TRBV11-2 to TRBJ1-2, with no clear D. The CDR3 contains 17 residues. CDR1 and CDR2 (germline): SGHAT, FQNNGV. Trimming took 2 bases from V and 2 from J, leaving 18 bases between them. The CDR3: CASSLNLDPAGNYGYTF. CDR3 DNA: TGTGCCAGCAGCTTAAACTTAGACCCAGCGGGGAACTATGGCTACACCTTC.

This chain links TRBV30 with TRBJ2-7; D gene unclear. The CDR3 has 14 residues. Germline values: CDR1 GTSNPN, CDR2 SVGIG (reference sequence). The ends were cut back, 0 bases at V and 3 bases at J, with 12 bases in the middle. DNA of the CDR3: TGTGCCTGGAGTGTAAGGTCTGTCATCTACGAGCAGTACTTC. Encoded protein: CAWSVRSVIYEQYF.

The V gene is TRBV5-1, the J gene TRBJ1-1, with D perhaps TRBD1 (5 bases). CDR1 and CDR2 from the germline V gene are SGHRS and YFSETQ. The CDR3 is made up of 14 amino acids. With 0 bases removed from V and 2 bases from J, the gap between germline ends came to 8 bases. CDR3 loop: CASSLADSNTEAFF. The CDR3 DNA reads as TGCGCCAGCAGCTTGGCCGACAGTAACACTGAAGCTTTCTTT.

This rearrangement joins TRBV28 to TRBJ1-5; a possible D gene is TRBD1 (6 bases). The V gene lost 9 bases and the J gene lost 4 bases, with 16 bases spanning the gap. Germline CDR1 MDHEN, CDR2 SYDVKM. This CDR3 has 14 amino acids. The CDR3 protein is CASQRGGGNQPQHF. The CDR3, as DNA: TGTGCCAGTCAACGGGGAGGGGGTAATCAGCCCCAGCATTTT.

This chain links TRBV2 with TRBJ2-1, with 10 bases identical to TRBD2. CDR3 size: 15 residues. Germline V CDR1 and CDR2: SNHLY, FYNNEI. The trim removed 5 bases at V and 6 bases at J, leaving 7 bases unmatched. CDR3 loop: CASSRASGSPNEQFF. The CDR3 region has the DNA TGTGCCAGCAGTCGTGCTAGCGGGAGTCCCAATGAGCAGTTCTTC.

The chain couples TRBV5-4 to TRBJ2-7; 12 bases line up with TRBD1. With 0 bases clipped from V and 2 bases from J, the junction kept 3 bases outside the gene matches. Germline V gene sequence: CDR1 SGHNT, CDR2 YYREEE (reference sequence). This CDR3 has 16 amino acids. The CDR3: CASSLGGQGATYEQYF. The CDR3 DNA is TGTGCCAGCAGCTTGGGGGGACAGGGGGCTACCTACGAGCAGTACTTC.

This clone was picked up one time. The J gene is TRBJ2-7, the V gene TRBV5-6; D gene ambiguous. CDR3 length: 14 amino acids. Trimming took 0 bases from V and 7 from J, leaving 14 bases between them. Germline CDR1 reads SGHDT; CDR2 reads YYEEEE. Written as DNA, the CDR3 is TGTGCCAGCAGCTTGGTTCGTGGTCCTAGTGAGCAGTACTTC. It specifies CASSLVRGPSEQYF.